The T cell receptor (beta chain) described here comes from a study of T cells in Graves' hyperthyroidism and ophthalmopathy. This clonotype was seen repeatedly, ten times or more. The CDR3 length is 13 residues. Trimming removed 1 base at V and 5 bases at J, with 9 bases between. RNA transcripts provided the source from which TCR beta CDR3 regions were amplified. First-round RT-PCR targeting the TCR CDR3 was performed with the HTBI primer set. TCRdb re-called the multiplex PCR reads with MiXCR, one entry per CDR3 protein. The sample shows some 510,000 distinct CDR3 sequences, around 20% of them seen only once.

Sequencing was done on a sample of blood. This chain links TRBV12-3 or TRBV12-4 with TRBJ2-7; the D gene is possibly TRBD2 (5 bases). The receptor was isolated from a man younger than 35 with Graves' hyperthyroidism. CDR3 protein: CASSLGTADEQYF. In DNA, the CDR3 is TGTGCCAGCAGTTTAGGGACTGCGGACGAGCAGTACTTC.